The 28 T cell receptor beta chains below come from one sample, sequenced in a study of glioma-infiltrating T cells after dendritic cell vaccination. Generated by immunoSEQ multiplex PCR, the TCRdb table keeps only in-frame clones and is missing some. The sample yields about 92,000 clones, 85% to 90% seen once. The sample here was blood, taken before dendritic cell vaccination. These receptors came from a human donor with glioblastoma.

Here the CDR3 DNA reads TGCGCGACAGGGAGTGATCAGCCCCAGCATTTT. Residues: CATGSDQPQHF. This chain uses TRBV4-1 with TRBJ1-5; 7 nucleotides align to TRBD1. This CDR3 is built from 11 residues. Per the germline V gene, CDR1 is MGHRA and CDR2 is YSYEKL.

The V and J genes are TRBV27 and TRBJ2-1; D ambiguous. CDR3 length equals 11 residues. Germline loops: CDR1 MNHEY, CDR2 SMNVEV (reference sequence). The germline V and J ends were trimmed by 5 bases and 3 bases, with 2 bases remaining between them. The CDR3 spells CASSLYNEQFF. The CDR3 coding sequence is TGTGCCAGCAGTCTCTACAATGAGCAGTTCTTC.

This chain uses TRBV18 with TRBJ1-2; the D is unclear. Germline V gene data show CDR1 as KGHSH and CDR2 as LQKENI. V was pared by 4 bases and J by 4 bases, with 7 bases between. This CDR3 spans 12 amino acids. As DNA, the CDR3 is TGTGCCAGCTCACTCGACTCCTATGGCTACACCTTC. Its translation is CASSLDSYGYTF.

This clone appeared a few times. The rearrangement uses TRBV7-9 and TRBJ1-1; 8 nucleotides line up with TRBD1. Trimming cost V 3 bases and J 2 bases; bases outside gene matches: 11. Germline V CDR1 and CDR2: SEHNR, FQNEAQ (reference sequence). The CDR3 sequence is 17 residues long. The CDR3 loop is CASSLVEDRARNTEAFF. CDR3 bases: TGTGCCAGCAGCTTGGTGGAGGACAGGGCCCGAAACACTGAAGCTTTCTTT.

The chain has TRBV5-1 and TRBJ1-4, with D possibly being TRBD1 (5 bases). Germline V gene data show CDR1 as SGHRS and CDR2 as YFSETQ. V gave up 0 bases and J gave up 5 bases, with 8 bases separating them. The length of the CDR3 is 14 residues. This CDR3 reads CASSLGQGNEKLFF. CDR3 nucleotide sequence: TGCGCCAGCAGCTTGGGGCAGGGAAATGAAAAACTGTTTTTT.

The rearrangement uses TRBV10-3 and TRBJ2-3, with 11 bases fitting TRBD1. CDR1 is ENHRY, CDR2 SYGVKD, per germline. Trimming cost V 0 bases and J 4 bases; bases outside gene matches: 6. The CDR3 is 17 residues long. CDR3 protein: CAISESRTGGVADTQYF. The CDR3 coding sequence is TGTGCCATCAGTGAGTCCAGGACAGGGGGCGTCGCAGATACGCAGTATTTT.

This sequence joins TRBV5-4 and TRBJ2-1; the D is unclear. The CDR3 runs 15 residues. Between the trimmed V and J ends, which lost 0 bases and 4 bases, there was a span of 11 bases. Per the germline V gene, CDR1 is SGHNT and CDR2 is YYREEE (reference sequence). The CDR3 DNA sequence: TGTGCCAGCAGCTTGGAGTCAGGAATTTACAATGAGCAGTTCTTC. The encoded protein is CASSLESGIYNEQFF.

The chain recombines TRBV7-9 with TRBJ2-7; 10 bases agree with TRBD2. The CDR3 consists of 15 residues. Trimming took 7 bases from V and 1 from J; bases not matched to a gene: 7. The V gene's germline CDR1 is SEHNR and CDR2 FQNEAQ (reference sequence). In nucleotides, the CDR3 is TGTGCCAGCAATCCCGGGACTAGCGCTTCCTACGAGCAGTACTTC. This sequence encodes CASNPGTSASYEQYF. The whole variable domain, filled in from reference TRBV7-9 and TRBJ2-7, reads DTGVSQNPRHKITKRGQNVTFRCDPISEHNRLYWYRQTLGQGPEFLTYFQNEAQLEKSRLLSDRFSAERPKGSFSTLEIQRTEQGDSAMYLCASNPGTSASYEQYFGPGTRLTVT.

CDR3 in DNA: TGCGCCAGCAGCCAAGCGACAGATTTCAATCAGCCCCAGCATTTT. Translated: CASSQATDFNQPQHF. V usage is TRBV4-1 and J usage is TRBJ1-5; D is perhaps TRBD1 (5 bases). Germline lookup yields CDR1 MGHRA and CDR2 YSYEKL. This CDR3 has 15 residues. Trimming shortened V by 1 base and J by 3 bases, and 10 bases separated the two germline ends.

The chain is built from TRBV29-1 and TRBJ1-1; D is perhaps TRBD1 (5 bases). Deletions cut 4 bases from V and 11 bases from J, with 17 bases between. Germline V gives CDR1 SQVTM, CDR2 ANQGSEA. The CDR3 length is 12 residues. DNA for the CDR3: TGCAGCGTTGCCCGGGGGGAGGGCCGGGCTTTCTTT. Its protein product is CSVARGEGRAFF.

The CDR3 loop is CASSPREGDHGYTF. Here the CDR3 DNA reads TGTGCCAGCAGCCCCCGAGAGGGAGATCATGGCTACACCTTC. V usage is TRBV7-8 and J usage is TRBJ1-2, with D hard to call. With 5 bases removed from V and 6 bases from J, the gap between germline ends came to 16 bases. The CDR3 runs to 14 residues. Germline V gene data show CDR1 as SGHVS and CDR2 as FQNEAQ.

A remark on this clone: At one end the junction does not follow the germline gene, possibly because of a read error. CDR3 region: CASSLNRGGISF. CDR3 nucleotides: TGTGCCAGCAGCCTGAACAGGGGGGGAATATCGTTC. The chain couples TRBV28 to TRBJ1-2; 8 bases map to TRBD1. CDR1 is MDHEN and CDR2 is SYDVKM in the germline V gene. The CDR3 is made up of 12 amino acids.

The CDR3 region has the DNA TGTGCCACCAGCAGAGATCCGAGGTCAGCTTATGGCTACACCTTC. It is translated as CATSRDPRSAYGYTF. This chain uses TRBV15 with TRBJ1-2; no firm D call. CDR3 length equals 15 residues. The V gene lost 0 bases and the J gene lost 5 bases, with 13 bases spanning the gap. Germline lookup yields CDR1 LNHNV and CDR2 YYDKDF (reference sequence).

The chain uses TRBV7-2 and TRBJ2-7; tentatively, D is TRBD2 (6 bases). V was cut by 2 bases and J by 2 bases, with 16 bases left in between. The CDR3 sequence is 16 residues long. Germline CDR1 and CDR2: SGHTA and FQGNSA. CDR3 DNA: TGTGCCAGCAGCTTAAGCGGCGGGATTCCTACCTACGAGCAGTACTTC. Protein sequence: CASSLSGGIPTYEQYF.

This rearrangement joins TRBV27 to TRBJ2-3, with 11 positions matching TRBD2. CDR1 MNHEY and CDR2 SMNVEV come from the germline V gene (reference sequence). The CDR3 spans 17 residues. V lost 3 bases, J lost 5 bases, and 10 bases stayed unmatched. The CDR3 is CASSFSGRALVGDTQYF. The CDR3 DNA reads as TGTGCCAGCAGTTTTAGCGGGAGGGCCCTTGTTGGAGATACGCAGTATTTT.

The chain is built from TRBV14 and TRBJ2-7; TRBD1 matches at 9 bases. V trimming: 4 bases; J trimming: 3 bases; junction bases outside the gene matches: 7. The V gene's germline CDR1 is SGHDN and CDR2 FVKESK. The CDR3 has 15 amino acids. DNA of the CDR3: TGTGCCAGCAGCCTAGGACAGGGGAAAAGCTACGAGCAGTACTTC. It codes for CASSLGQGKSYEQYF.

This chain connects TRBV28 to TRBJ2-5; D is undetermined. The V gene lost 7 bases and the J gene lost 1 base, with 16 bases spanning the gap. The CDR3 extends over 15 amino acids. From germline, CDR1 is MDHEN and CDR2 SYDVKM. The CDR3: CASTPYKEPQETQYF. The CDR3 DNA reads as TGTGCCAGCACCCCTTATAAAGAGCCCCAAGAGACCCAGTACTTC.

This clone was seen a single time. The chain links TRBV28 to TRBJ2-7, with TRBD2 identical over 12 bases. CDR3 size: 15 residues. CDR1 is MDHEN and CDR2 is SYDVKM in the germline V gene. Losses at the gene ends were 5 bases for V and 3 bases for J; bases not matched to a gene: 5. CDR3 loop: CASSPSGRALYEQYF. In nucleotides, the CDR3 is TGTGCCAGCAGTCCTAGCGGGAGGGCCCTCTACGAGCAGTACTTC.

This chain connects TRBV7-2 to TRBJ2-1, with a tentative D call TRBD2 (5 bases). Trimming pared 6 bases from V and 5 bases from J, leaving 14 bases between. This CDR3 has 14 amino acids. Germline assignment: CDR1 SGHTA and CDR2 FQGNSA. CDR3 in DNA: TGTGCCAGCAGGCCTACCGGGATCGACAATGAGCAGTTCTTC. Its translation is CASRPTGIDNEQFF.

In this sample, this clone turned up once. The chain uses TRBV15 and TRBJ1-5; D unclear. V lost 0 bases, J lost 2 bases, and 8 bases lay in between. CDR3 length: 15 amino acids. Germline values: CDR1 LNHNV, CDR2 YYDKDF (reference sequence). The CDR3 sequence is CATSRDGKRNQPQHF. Here the CDR3 DNA reads TGTGCCACCAGCAGAGACGGGAAGCGCAATCAGCCCCAGCATTTT.

This sequence joins TRBV25-1 and TRBJ2-5; TRBD2 is a possible D gene (5 bases). CDR1 and CDR2 from the germline V gene are MGHDK and SYGVNS. This CDR3 spans 14 amino acids. The V gene lost 5 bases and the J gene lost 1 base, with 11 bases spanning the gap. CDR3 DNA sequence: TGTGCCAGCAGTACGAGCGGATCCCAAGAGACCCAGTACTTC. Residues: CASSTSGSQETQYF.

This chain uses TRBV21-1 with TRBJ2-7; TRBD2, as called in the table, went unchecked against the DNA. TRBV21-1 is tagged as a pseudogene. The CDR3 contains 18 residues. DNA of the CDR3: TGTGCCAGCAGCAAATCCTGCGTCTTTTGCGGGAATACCTACGAGCAGTACTTC. As protein: CASSKSCVFCGNTYEQYF.

The CDR3 is CSAPPGYTF. Written as DNA, the CDR3 is TGCAGTGCTCCCCCGGGCTACACCTTC. The chain carries TRBV20-1 and TRBJ1-2; D remains ambiguous. V lost 5 bases and J 8 bases, leaving 6 bases between the germline ends. Germline V gene sequence: CDR1 DFQATT, CDR2 SNEGSKA (reference sequence). This CDR3 has 9 residues.

This chain joins TRBV7-3 and TRBJ2-4; tentatively, D is TRBD1 (5 bases). V dropped 4 bases and J dropped 6 bases, with 16 bases sitting between them. The germline gives CDR1 SGHTA, CDR2 FQGTGA. This CDR3 comprises 15 residues. The CDR3 coding sequence is TGTGCCAGCAGCTCTTCAGCCTTGCAGGGAAACATTCAGTACTTC. Amino acids: CASSSSALQGNIQYF. Combining the CDR3 with reference TRBV7-3 and TRBJ2-4 gives the whole variable domain GAGVSQTPSNKVTEKGKYVELRCDPISGHTALYWYRQSLGQGPEFLIYFQGTGAADDSGLPNDRFFAVRPEGSVSTLKIQRTERGDSAVYLCASSSSALQGNIQYFGAGTRLSVL.

This chain connects TRBV18 to TRBJ1-3; a weak D match, TRBD1 (5 bases). V lost 5 bases and J lost 2, with 16 bases in between. The CDR3 extends over 16 amino acids. The germline CDR1 and CDR2 sequences are KGHSH and LQKENI. CDR3 coding DNA: TGTGCCAGCTCATCAACGGGCAGGGAGGCTGGAAACACCATATATTTT. Translating it yields CASSSTGREAGNTIYF. Drawing the rest from reference TRBV18 and TRBJ1-3, the complete variable domain is NAGVMQNPRHLVRRRGQEARLRCSPMKGHSHVYWYRQLPEEGLKFMVYLQKENIIDESGMPKERFSAEFPKEGPSILRIQQVVRGDSAAYFCASSSTGREAGNTIYFGEGSWLTVV.

The chain links TRBV27 to TRBJ2-7; 7 nucleotides match TRBD1. Germline CDR1 MNHEY, CDR2 SMNVEV (reference sequence). The CDR3 is 15 residues long. Losses at the gene ends were 5 bases for V and 0 bases for J; bases not matched to a gene: 7. The CDR3 region has the DNA TGTGCCAGCAGTCTCCCCGACAGGGTCTCCTACGAGCAGTACTTC. Residues: CASSLPDRVSYEQYF.

This clone was seen a single time. This chain joins TRBV5-6 and TRBJ2-7, with 9 bases fitting TRBD1. The CDR3 sequence is 14 residues long. The trim removed 5 bases at V and 3 bases at J, leaving 6 bases unmatched. CDR1 is SGHDT and CDR2 is YYEEEE in the germline V gene. As DNA, the CDR3 is TGTGCCAGCAGTTCCGGGACAGGGATCTACGAGCAGTACTTC. Residues: CASSSGTGIYEQYF.

The J gene is TRBJ1-4, the V gene TRBV19, with 10 nucleotides matching TRBD1. In germline, CDR1 is LNHDA, CDR2 SQIVND (reference sequence). This CDR3 has 15 residues. The V segment lost 5 bases and the J segment 8 bases; nucleotides outside the gene matches: 8. The CDR3 region has the DNA TGTGCCAGTAGTGGAAAGGACAGGGGGTACGAAAAACTGTTTTTT. As protein: CASSGKDRGYEKLFF.